The T cell receptor (beta chain) described here comes from a study of CD8+ T cells in alopecia areata. The sequencing template was cDNA reverse transcribed from extracted RNA. The data were produced by immunoSEQ multiplex PCR, yet TCRdb's version contains in-frame clones alone and is incomplete. The table lists 270,000 or so clones, roughly 60% of them singletons. Regarding treatment: oral pan-JAK inhibitor, 5-10 mg twice daily. V shed 3 bases and J shed 1 base, with 10 bases lying between them. From germline, CDR1 is SGHNT and CDR2 YYREEE (reference sequence). The CDR3 extends over 14 amino acids. Sequences were derived from CD4+ T cells sorted from blood, sampled at week 24, from a patient treated with tofacitinib. The chain is built from TRBV5-4 and TRBJ1-1; D not certain. The TCR was taken from a human donor with alopecia areata. The CDR3 sequence: CASSSPARNTEAFF. In DNA form, the CDR3 reads TGTGCCAGCAGCTCCCCCGCCAGGAACACTGAAGCTTTCTTT.